One sample yielded the 29 T cell receptor beta chains listed below, sequenced in a study of spatial heterogeneity in lung cancer. Time point reported: sample taken at primary tumor resection. Sequencing covered unsorted whole RNA taken from tumor, nontumor lung or frozen PBMC. Using its own MiXCR run on the 5' RACE reads, TCRdb lists one record per CDR3 protein. The sample has 1,500 to 2,000 distinct CDR3 sequences, about 7.6% seen once. This material consisted of normal lung tissue next to the tumor, taken at surgery. Every receptor here comes from a male donor with early-stage non-small cell lung cancer.

This clonotype was seen ten or more times. This beta chain is a stray read from a library made for alpha chains; its abundance is not meaningful. The rearrangement links TRBV7-4 to TRBJ2-1, with D tentatively TRBD1 or TRBD2 (5 bases each). Per the germline V gene, CDR1 is SGHVT and CDR2 is SQSDAQ. This CDR3 is built from 15 residues. The V end was cut by 2 bases, the J end by 3 bases, with 11 bases between. The CDR3 sequence: CASSLRGTVYNEQFF. In DNA form, the CDR3 reads TGTGCCAGCAGCTTAAGAGGGACGGTCTACAATGAGCAGTTCTTC.

This clonotype was seen ten or more times. Since the library was made to target alpha chains, this beta chain is a stray read and its abundance is not meaningful. This chain joins TRBV20-1 and TRBJ2-1; D gene unclear. Germline-derived CDR1 and CDR2 are DFQATT and SNEGSKA (reference sequence). V lost 7 bases, J lost 10 bases, and 17 bases lay in between. The CDR3 loop spans 12 amino acids. In DNA, the CDR3 is TGCAGTGTAACACCAACCCCCGGCGAGCAGTTCTTC. The encoded protein is CSVTPTPGEQFF.

This clonotype ranks as medium-sized. This beta chain turned up in a library designed for alpha chains; as an off-target read, its abundance says little. The rearrangement joins TRBV20-1 to TRBJ2-1; D gene unclear. Between the trimmed V and J ends, which lost 6 bases and 10 bases, there was a span of 13 bases. This CDR3 has 11 residues. Germline V gene sequence: CDR1 DFQATT, CDR2 SNEGSKA (reference sequence). As DNA, the CDR3 is TGCAGTGCATCTCCCCTGTTGGAGCAGTTCTTC. This gives the protein CSASPLLEQFF.

Regarding this clonotype: This beta chain is an off-target read within a library intended for alpha chains, so its frequency means little. The CDR3 DNA sequence: TGTGCCAGCTCACCACCGGCTGGAGGGTCCCCGACCAACGAGCAGTACTTC. It translates to CASSPPAGGSPTNEQYF. V gene TRBV18 combines with J gene TRBJ2-7; D perhaps matches TRBD2 (6 bases). The CDR3 totals 17 residues. V lost 0 bases and J 5 bases, leaving 20 bases between the germline ends. CDR1 is KGHSH and CDR2 is LQKENI in the germline V gene.

This clonotype is labeled as medium-sized. This beta chain is a stray sequence in a library constructed for alpha chains; its clone size is not meaningful. The chain uses TRBV6-1 and TRBJ2-7; D gene ambiguous. This CDR3 has 10 amino acids. The germline V and J ends were trimmed by 10 bases and 7 bases, with 11 bases remaining between them. The germline V gene has CDR1 MNHNS and CDR2 SASEGT. The DNA for the CDR3 is TGTGCCACCACCCTGGGGGAGCAGTACTTC. Protein product: CATTLGEQYF.

This clonotype was observed many times. Since the library was made to target alpha chains, this beta chain is a stray read and its abundance is not meaningful. The rearrangement links TRBV5-3 to TRBJ1-2; D is unclear. TRBV5-3 is noted as an ORF with a role that remains uncertain. Trimming cost V 3 bases and J 5 bases, with 11 bases left between them. The CDR3 sequence is 13 residues long. DNA of the CDR3: TGTGCCAGAAGCTGGACTACGAGTTATGGCTACACCTTC. The encoded protein is CARSWTTSYGYTF.

This clonotype is labeled as medium-sized. Because the library targeted alpha chains, this beta chain is an off-target read whose size means little. This chain links TRBV9 with TRBJ1-1; D is possibly TRBD1 (5 bases). Trimming left V 8 bases short and J 0 bases short, with 14 bases between. The CDR3 runs 14 residues. From germline, CDR1 is SGDLS and CDR2 YYNGEE. CDR3 coding DNA: TGTGCCAGTTCTTCGAGGGGACTGAACACTGAAGCTTTCTTT. Its protein product is CASSSRGLNTEAFF.

By its share, this clonotype is medium-sized. Because the library targeted alpha chains, this beta chain is an off-target read whose size means little. The rearrangement uses TRBV29-1 and TRBJ1-4; tentatively, D is TRBD1 (5 bases). Germline values: CDR1 SQVTM, CDR2 ANQGSEA. The CDR3 totals 11 residues. The CDR3 here is CIVGDREKLFF. The CDR3 region has the DNA TGCATCGTGGGGGATAGGGAAAAACTGTTTTTT.

In its sample, this clonotype is medium-sized. Being off target in a library aimed at alpha chains, this beta chain has a size of little meaning. The genes are TRBV29-1 and TRBJ2-5, with 9 bases fitting TRBD2. CDR3 length: 16 residues. CDR1 is SQVTM, CDR2 ANQGSEA, per germline. The junction had 12 bases not matched to a gene; V was cut back by 4 bases and J by 3 bases. CDR3 DNA sequence: TGCAGCGTTGTACATTTAGCGGGAGCGTGGGAAGAGACCCAGTACTTC. Protein sequence: CSVVHLAGAWEETQYF.

This clonotype was recorded many times. Since the library was made to target alpha chains, this beta chain is a stray read and its abundance is not meaningful. This chain links TRBV6-2 or TRBV6-3 with TRBJ1-2, with D hard to call. With 2 bases removed from V and 8 bases from J, the gap between germline ends came to 9 bases. CDR1 is MNHEY and CDR2 is SVGEGT in the germline V gene. The length of the CDR3 is 12 residues. This CDR3 reads CASSYTLEGYTF. In nucleotides, the CDR3 is TGTGCCAGCAGTTACACTCTGGAGGGCTACACCTTC.

There are a few counts of this clonotype. This beta chain appears as a stray read in a library generated for alpha chains; its size is not informative. The chain employs TRBV24-1 and TRBJ2-1; unclear D gene. The CDR3 length is 13 residues. V lost 5 bases to trimming and J lost 7 bases, with 11 bases between them. Germline V gives CDR1 KGHDR, CDR2 SFDVKD. The CDR3 coding sequence is TGTGCCACCAGTGCGCTTGCGGAAAATGAGCAGTTCTTC. Amino acids: CATSALAENEQFF.

The sample holds many counts of this clonotype. Because the library targeted alpha chains, this beta chain is an off-target read whose size means little. This chain uses TRBV20-1 with TRBJ2-1; either TRBD1 or TRBD2 may fit D (5 bases each). The ends were cut back, 1 base at V and 6 bases at J, with 19 bases in the middle. There are 16 residues in the CDR3. CDR1 is DFQATT and CDR2 is SNEGSKA in the germline V gene (reference sequence). The CDR3 region has the DNA TGCAGTGCTAGAGTCCCCGGGGCCCCCGGGGCCAATGAGCAGTTCTTC. Its translation is CSARVPGAPGANEQFF.

This clonotype was counted many times. This beta chain is an unintended read in a library built for alpha chains; its size means little. V and J are TRBV7-6 and TRBJ1-1; 9 nucleotides match TRBD1. J lost 5 bases, V lost 5 bases, and 9 bases had no gene match. CDR1 is SGHVS, CDR2 FNYEAQ, per germline. The CDR3 extends over 15 amino acids. The CDR3 coding sequence is TGTGCCAGCAGCCCGCGGACAGGGGCTCAGACTGAAGCTTTCTTT. The encoded protein is CASSPRTGAQTEAFF. The full variable domain, completed using reference TRBV7-6 and TRBJ1-1, is GAGVSQSPRYKVTKRGQDVALRCDPISGHVSLYWYRQALGQGPEFLTYFNYEAQQDKSGLPNDRFSAERPEGSISTLTIQRTEQRDSAMYRCASSPRTGAQTEAFFGQGTRLTVV.

This clonotype is categorized as medium-sized. Because the library targeted alpha chains, this beta chain is an off-target read whose size means little. The chain uses TRBV18 and TRBJ1-4; no reliable D call. The germline V gene encodes CDR1 KGHSH and CDR2 LQKENI. The CDR3 is made up of 14 amino acids. Trimming pared 3 bases from V and 2 bases from J, leaving 7 bases between. The CDR3 DNA follows: TGTGCCAGCTCACCCGTCCGGACTAATGAAAAACTGTTTTTT. Encoded protein: CASSPVRTNEKLFF.

This clonotype was counted at least ten times. Because this beta chain is a stray read in a library intended to capture alpha chains, its abundance should not be given much weight. J is TRBJ2-1 and V is TRBV4-3; no firm D call. The CDR3 totals 14 residues. The V and J ends lost 0 bases and 9 bases respectively, with 12 bases between them. Germline CDR1 is LGHNA and CDR2 is YSLEER. DNA for the CDR3: TGCGCCAGCAGCCAAGAGAGGACGGTCGTTGAGCAGTTCTTC. Protein product: CASSQERTVVEQFF.

This clonotype was counted only a few times. Being off target in a library aimed at alpha chains, this beta chain has a size of little meaning. The gene calls are TRBV12-3 or TRBV12-4 and TRBJ2-3; D is possibly TRBD2 (6 bases). With 3 bases removed from V and 6 bases from J, the gap between germline ends came to 13 bases. The CDR3 totals 14 residues. CDR3 amino acids: CASSFTGSVDTQYF. CDR3 in DNA: TGTGCCAGCAGTTTCACCGGGAGTGTGGATACGCAGTATTTT.

As for this clonotype: Because the library targeted alpha chains, this beta chain is an off-target read whose size means little. The chain uses TRBV4-2 and TRBJ2-6; 7 nucleotides line up with TRBD2. Germline V gives CDR1 LGHNA, CDR2 YNFKEQ. Losses at the gene ends were 0 bases for V and 4 bases for J; bases not matched to a gene: 9. The CDR3 has 18 amino acids. The CDR3 loop is CASSQDLAGAPGANVLTF. The CDR3 DNA reads as TGTGCCAGCAGCCAAGATTTGGCGGGAGCTCCCGGGGCCAACGTCCTGACTTTC.

This clonotype counts as medium-sized. As an off-target read in a library built for alpha chains, this beta chain has a frequency of little significance. The chain is built from TRBV11-2 and TRBJ2-7, with D tentatively TRBD1 (6 bases). V was cut by 7 bases and J by 1 base, with 14 bases left in between. Looked up from germline, CDR1 is SGHAT and CDR2 is FQNNGV. The CDR3 has 14 residues. The CDR3 region is CASKLGQNSYEQYF. The CDR3 DNA reads as TGTGCCAGCAAGCTTGGACAGAATTCCTACGAGCAGTACTTC.

This clonotype has more than one count but fewer than ten. This beta chain came through as a stray read in a library set up for alpha chains, and its size says little. This chain connects TRBV2 to TRBJ2-3; D might be TRBD2 (6 bases). Between the trimmed V and J ends, which lost 7 bases and 4 bases, there was a span of 15 bases. The V gene's germline CDR1 is SNHLY and CDR2 FYNNEI. The CDR3 has 14 amino acids. The CDR3 DNA reads TGTGCCAGCAAAAGCAGGGACTTGGCAGATACGCAGTATTTT. Amino acid sequence: CASKSRDLADTQYF.

This clonotype was recorded many times. This beta chain is an off-target read within a library intended for alpha chains, so its frequency means little. The V call is TRBV23-1, the J call TRBJ2-1, with D maybe TRBD2 (6 bases). TRBV23-1 is marked as an open reading frame, function uncertain. Trimming shortened V by 6 bases and J by 7 bases, and 16 bases separated the two germline ends. The CDR3 has 14 residues. The CDR3 bases are TGCGCCAGCAGGAACAGGAGGGCCAGGAATGAGCAGTTCTTC. Amino acid sequence: CASRNRRARNEQFF.

This clonotype is labeled medium-sized. This beta chain slipped into a library made for alpha chains as a stray read, so its size is not meaningful. The rearrangement links TRBV12-3 or TRBV12-4 to TRBJ1-2; possibly TRBD1 for D (5 bases). The length of the CDR3 is 13 residues. V lost 8 bases and J 4 bases, leaving 14 bases between the germline ends. CDR3 protein: CASFGGVSYGYTF. The CDR3 DNA reads TGTGCCAGCTTTGGGGGGGTTAGCTATGGCTACACCTTC.

This clonotype was found many times. The size of this beta chain means little, since it is a stray read in a library made for alpha chains. CDR3 coding DNA: TGCGCCAGCACTATAGAGACAGGGAACGTGTCACCCCTCCACTTT. As protein: CASTIETGNVSPLHF. The rearrangement joins TRBV10-2 to TRBJ1-6; TRBD1 matches 7 bases. The CDR3 is 15 amino acids. V shed 7 bases, J shed 10 bases, and the junction held 13 bases outside the gene matches. Germline values: CDR1 WSHSY, CDR2 SAAADI.

By share, this clonotype ranks as large. Since it is a stray read in a library aimed at alpha chains, this beta chain has a size that is not meaningful. The chain combines TRBV9 with TRBJ2-3; 7 positions agree with TRBD2. The V and J ends lost 3 bases and 1 base, in that order; junction bases with no gene match: 2. The germline CDR1 and CDR2 sequences are SGDLS and YYNGEE. The CDR3 has 14 residues. CDR3 sequence reads: CASSESGGTDTQYF. CDR3 nucleotide sequence: TGTGCCAGCAGCGAAAGCGGGGGCACAGATACGCAGTATTTT.

This clonotype occurred many times. A library prepared for alpha chains yielded this beta chain as an off-target read; its size is of little meaning. The chain joins TRBV18 to TRBJ2-7, with D perhaps being TRBD1 or TRBD2 (6 bases each). From germline, CDR1 is KGHSH and CDR2 LQKENI. The CDR3 is made up of 14 amino acids. Trimming took off 4 bases at V and 2 bases at J, with 12 bases between the two ends. The CDR3 spells CASSRGAQTYEQYF. The CDR3, as DNA: TGTGCCAGCTCACGGGGGGCGCAGACCTACGAGCAGTACTTC.

Sample share makes this clonotype large. The library was prepared for alpha chains; this beta chain is a stray read, so its frequency means little. The chain recombines TRBV20-1 with TRBJ2-4, with D perhaps TRBD1 or TRBD2 (5 bases each). From germline, CDR1 is DFQATT and CDR2 SNEGSKA (reference sequence). CDR3 length: 15 amino acids. The V end lost 2 bases, the J end lost 1 base, and 12 bases lay between the germline ends. The CDR3 loop reads CSARPMGVAKNIQYF. The CDR3 DNA reads as TGCAGTGCTAGACCAATGGGGGTGGCCAAAAACATTCAGTACTTC.

This clonotype showed up many times. A library made for alpha chains picked up this beta chain off target, so its size means little. V usage is TRBV19 and J usage is TRBJ2-7; a weak D match, TRBD2 (5 bases). In germline, CDR1 is LNHDA, CDR2 SQIVND (reference sequence). The CDR3 is made up of 16 amino acids. Between the trimmed V and J ends, which lost 5 bases and 6 bases, there was a span of 23 bases. CDR3 sequence reads: CASSPEGRAAKLEQYF. CDR3 coding DNA: TGTGCCAGTAGTCCCGAGGGTCGGGCGGCGAAACTCGAGCAGTACTTC.

Worth noting for this clonotype: The library was built for alpha chains, so this beta chain is an off-target read and its size means little. V gene TRBV6-1 combines with J gene TRBJ2-6; no clear D gene. The V end lost 3 bases, the J end lost 0 bases, and 3 bases lay between the germline ends. CDR3 length: 14 amino acids. CDR1 MNHNS and CDR2 SASEGT come from the germline V gene. The CDR3 nucleotides read TGTGCCAGCAGTGAGGGCTCTGGGGCCAACGTCCTGACTTTC. Translation gives CASSEGSGANVLTF.

This clonotype is large. This beta chain is a stray sequence in a library constructed for alpha chains; its clone size is not meaningful. The rearrangement joins TRBV20-1 to TRBJ2-7; TRBD1 matches 7 bases. After removal of 5 bases from V and 0 bases from J, the junction contained 1 base not matched to a gene. CDR3 size: 12 residues. Germline assignment: CDR1 DFQATT and CDR2 SNEGSKA (reference sequence). The CDR3 here is CSAGDSSYEQYF. For the CDR3, the DNA is TGCAGTGCTGGGGACAGCTCCTACGAGCAGTACTTC.

This clonotype was observed once. A library made for alpha chains picked up this beta chain off target, so its size means little. The V call is TRBV2, the J call TRBJ2-1, with D perhaps matching TRBD2 (5 bases). V lost 3 bases, J lost 14 bases, and 11 bases lay in between. The CDR3 contains 11 residues. Germline loops: CDR1 SNHLY, CDR2 FYNNEI. The CDR3: CASSESEEEFF. The CDR3 DNA is TGTGCCAGCAGTGAGTCAGAGGAGGAGTTCTTC.